These 7 T cell receptor beta chains were sequenced from one sample in a study of cytomegalovirus exposure and HLA in healthy donors. Amplification used 60 Vbeta primers and 13 Jbeta primers. Some clones are missing from TCRdb's copy, which holds only in-frame ones; the method was immunoSEQ multiplex PCR. Of about 140,000 clones in the sample, about 86% are singletons; the top ten hold roughly 4%. Sequencing used PBMCs. Receptors originate from a man in his forties in good health and CMV-seropositive.

CDR3 sequence (DNA): TGCAGCACATCCCGGACACCGGGAGTTTTCGGTGAGCAGTTCTTC. Encoded protein: CSTSRTPGVFGEQFF. The chain carries TRBV29-1 and TRBJ2-1; tentative D call: TRBD2 (6 bases). Trimming left V 8 bases short and J 9 bases short, with 26 bases between. Germline CDR1 SQVTM, CDR2 ANQGSEA. CDR3 length equals 15 residues.

The chain carries TRBV18 and TRBJ1-4; 10 nucleotides line up with TRBD1. In germline, CDR1 is KGHSH, CDR2 LQKENI. This CDR3 has 18 amino acids. V shed 3 bases and J 6 bases; nucleotides not matched to a gene: 13. CDR3 DNA: TGTGCCAGCTCACCCCAACTCCCATGGACAGGGGGGTATGAAAAACTGTTTTTT. It codes for CASSPQLPWTGGYEKLFF.

Regarding this clone: The sample contains more than one DNA sequence encoding this CDR3. V is TRBV7-9 and J is TRBJ2-7; 8 bases line up with TRBD1. Germline trimming cut 5 bases from V and 2 bases from J; bases unmatched to any gene: 11. Germline CDR1 and CDR2: SEHNR and FQNEAQ (reference sequence). The CDR3 loop spans 16 amino acids. This chain's CDR3 is CASSTPFRGRTYEQYF. CDR3 in DNA: TGTGCCAGCAGCACGCCGTTCAGGGGGCGTACCTACGAGCAGTACTTC.

The chain recombines TRBV2 with TRBJ2-5; 8 nucleotides agree with TRBD1. CDR1 SNHLY and CDR2 FYNNEI come from the germline V gene. The junction had 10 bases not matched to a gene; V was cut back by 11 bases and J by 5 bases. This CDR3 region has 13 residues. DNA of the CDR3: TGTGCCGTCTCCCAGGGGGCTGGGGAGACCCAGTACTTC. Translation: CAVSQGAGETQYF.

The chain recombines TRBV19 with TRBJ1-2, with TRBD1 identical over 7 bases. In germline, CDR1 is LNHDA, CDR2 SQIVND (reference sequence). The length of the CDR3 is 13 residues. V was clipped by 10 bases and J by 4 bases; unmatched bases: 9. The CDR3, as DNA: TGTGCCACCTTCCCGACAGGGAGCTATGGCTACACCTTC. Amino acids: CATFPTGSYGYTF. Combining the CDR3 with reference TRBV19 and TRBJ1-2 gives the whole variable domain DGGITQSPKYLFRKEGQNVTLSCEQNLNHDAMYWYRQDPGQGLRLIYYSQIVNDFQKGDIAEGYSVSREKKESFPLTVTSAQKNPTAFYLCATFPTGSYGYTFGSGTRLTVV.

The chain uses TRBV5-1 and TRBJ2-5; TRBD2 matches 8 bases. The V segment lost 2 bases and the J segment 0 bases; nucleotides outside the gene matches: 9. This CDR3 contains 17 residues. Germline CDR1 SGHRS, CDR2 YFSETQ. CDR3 amino acids: CASSLGSGAQYQETQYF. For the CDR3, the DNA is TGCGCCAGCAGCTTAGGTAGCGGGGCCCAGTACCAAGAGACCCAGTACTTC.

The chain is built from TRBV5-1 and TRBJ1-5; D is perhaps TRBD1 (5 bases). The CDR3 contains 16 residues. Germline V gives CDR1 SGHRS, CDR2 YFSETQ. V was cut by 4 bases and J by 1 base, with 15 bases left in between. The CDR3 loop reads CASSPDSRASNQPQHF. CDR3 DNA: TGCGCCAGCAGCCCTGACAGCCGAGCGAGCAATCAGCCCCAGCATTTT.